These T cell receptor beta chains were read from a single sample in a study of blood T cell repertoires in COVID-19. Assay: immunoSEQ multiplex PCR; the TCRdb copy retains only in-frame clones and omits some. The table lists about 200,000 clones, approximately 78% of them singletons. Material for sequencing was peripheral blood. All receptors come from a woman older than 75 with COVID-19, enrolled during active disease. Each CDR3 is given with its conserved first and last residue. The order of the fields is CDR3 protein, CDR3 DNA, J gene, CDR3 length, clone size, D gene, V gene. A D gene is named only where the DNA matches it firmly. The listing skips clone size in some rows; elsewhere it reads once, few, many or a size class.

CDR3aa: CASGLGQNKYEQYF; CDR3nt: TGTGCTAGTGGTCTGGGGCAGAATAAGTACGAGCAGTACTTC; j_gene: TRBJ2-7; len: 14; abundance: few; d_gene: .; v_gene: TRBV12-5
CDR3aa: CAEKRLAGYNEQFF; CDR3nt: TGTGCCGAGAAGAGACTAGCGGGTTACAATGAGCAGTTCTTC; j_gene: TRBJ2-1; len: 14; abundance: .; d_gene: TRBD2; v_gene: TRBV2
CDR3aa: CASSLAQGYEQYF; CDR3nt: TGTGCCAGCAGCCTAGCACAGGGCTACGAGCAGTACTTC; j_gene: TRBJ2-7; len: 13; abundance: .; d_gene: .; v_gene: TRBV7-3
CDR3aa: CASSFLAGNSHEQYF; CDR3nt: TGTGCCAGCAGTTTCCTAGCGGGCAACTCCCACGAGCAGTACTTC; j_gene: TRBJ2-7; len: 15; abundance: many; d_gene: TRBD2; v_gene: TRBV28
CDR3aa: CASSLDRGYEQYF; CDR3nt: TGTGCCAGCAGCTTAGATCGGGGTTACGAGCAGTACTTC; j_gene: TRBJ2-7; len: 13; abundance: .; d_gene: .; v_gene: TRBV7-2
CDR3aa: CASSSDREGYGYTF; CDR3nt: TGTGCCAGCAGCTCGGACAGGGAAGGGTATGGCTACACCTTC; j_gene: TRBJ1-2; len: 14; abundance: .; d_gene: TRBD1; v_gene: TRBV6-5
CDR3aa: CASSSQGASEQPQHF; CDR3nt: TGTGCCAGCAGCTCTCAGGGGGCGTCAGAGCAGCCCCAGCATTTT; j_gene: TRBJ1-5; len: 15; abundance: few; d_gene: TRBD1; v_gene: TRBV11-2
CDR3aa: CASSQVGQYQETQYF; CDR3nt: TGCGCCAGCAGCCAAGTGGGGCAGTACCAAGAGACCCAGTACTTC; j_gene: TRBJ2-5; len: 15; abundance: .; d_gene: .; v_gene: TRBV4-1
CDR3aa: CARFGISNSPLHF; CDR3nt: TGTGCCAGATTCGGGATTAGTAATTCACCCCTCCACTTT; j_gene: TRBJ1-6; len: 13; abundance: .; d_gene: .; v_gene: TRBV5-3
CDR3aa: CASSLATGGFNTQYF; CDR3nt: TGTGCCAGCAGCTTAGCAACAGGGGGATTTAATACGCAGTATTTT; j_gene: TRBJ2-3; len: 15; abundance: .; d_gene: TRBD1; v_gene: TRBV7-6
CDR3aa: CASSDSVPGTQKGETQYF; CDR3nt: TGTGCCAGCAGTGACTCCGTTCCCGGGACCCAAAAGGGGGAGACGCAGTATTTT; j_gene: TRBJ2-3; len: 18; abundance: .; d_gene: .; v_gene: TRBV6-4
CDR3aa: CSASRGLAGGYNEQFF; CDR3nt: TGCAGTGCTAGTAGGGGACTAGCGGGGGGCTACAATGAGCAGTTCTTC; j_gene: TRBJ2-1; len: 16; abundance: .; d_gene: TRBD2; v_gene: TRBV20-1
CDR3aa: CASSEVANYGYTF; CDR3nt: TGTGCCAGCAGTGAAGTAGCTAACTATGGCTACACCTTC; j_gene: TRBJ1-2; len: 13; abundance: .; d_gene: .; v_gene: TRBV2
CDR3aa: CASSLDRGTEAFF; CDR3nt: TGTGCCAGCAGCTTAGACAGGGGGACTGAAGCTTTCTTT; j_gene: TRBJ1-1; len: 13; abundance: .; d_gene: TRBD1; v_gene: TRBV7-2
CDR3aa: CASSNGQQGYTF; CDR3nt: TGTGCCAGCAGTAACGGACAGCAGGGCTACACCTTC; j_gene: TRBJ1-2; len: 12; abundance: once; d_gene: .; v_gene: TRBV28
CDR3aa: CASSERGLGTGELFF; CDR3nt: TGTGCCAGCAGTGAGAGAGGCTTGGGCACCGGGGAGCTGTTTTTT; j_gene: TRBJ2-2; len: 15; abundance: .; d_gene: .; v_gene: TRBV2
CDR3aa: CASSPRASGIPYNEQFF; CDR3nt: TGTGCCAGTAGCCCCCGGGCTAGCGGGATCCCTTACAATGAGCAGTTCTTC; j_gene: TRBJ2-1; len: 17; abundance: .; d_gene: TRBD2; v_gene: TRBV19
CDR3aa: CASSLEWLAGAQFF; CDR3nt: TGTGCCAGCAGCTTAGAATGGCTAGCGGGAGCACAGTTCTTC; j_gene: TRBJ2-1; len: 14; abundance: .; d_gene: TRBD2; v_gene: TRBV7-8
CDR3aa: CASSQEAKPGANVLTF; CDR3nt: TGCGCCAGCAGCCAAGAAGCAAAACCTGGGGCCAACGTCCTGACTTTC; j_gene: TRBJ2-6; len: 16; abundance: once; d_gene: .; v_gene: TRBV4-1
CDR3aa: CASSHGTGAPYEQYF; CDR3nt: TGCGCCAGCAGCCATGGGACTGGGGCCCCCTACGAGCAGTACTTC; j_gene: TRBJ2-7; len: 15; abundance: .; d_gene: .; v_gene: TRBV4-1
CDR3aa: CASSYSWEGANVLTF; CDR3nt: TGTGCCAGCAGCTACTCATGGGAGGGGGCCAACGTCCTGACTTTC; j_gene: TRBJ2-6; len: 15; abundance: .; d_gene: .; v_gene: TRBV14
CDR3aa: CASRDATGQGFFEAFF; CDR3nt: TGTGCCAGCAGAGACGCCACGGGACAGGGTTTTTTTGAAGCTTTCTTT; j_gene: TRBJ1-1; len: 16; abundance: once; d_gene: TRBD1; v_gene: TRBV6-6
CDR3aa: CASSQSGQEYEKLFF; CDR3nt: TGTGCCAGCTCACAGTCGGGACAGGAATATGAAAAACTGTTTTTT; j_gene: TRBJ1-4; len: 15; abundance: .; d_gene: TRBD1; v_gene: TRBV18
CDR3aa: CAWRTPLGANYGYTF; CDR3nt: TGTGCCTGGAGGACCCCGTTAGGAGCTAACTATGGCTACACCTTC; j_gene: TRBJ1-2; len: 15; abundance: .; d_gene: .; v_gene: TRBV30
CDR3aa: CASSGGLSSGNTIYF; CDR3nt: TGTGCCAGCAGTGGCGGACTCAGCTCTGGAAACACCATATATTTT; j_gene: TRBJ1-3; len: 15; abundance: .; d_gene: .; v_gene: TRBV25-1
CDR3aa: CASSFLAGGVGQPQHF; CDR3nt: TGTGCCAGCAGTTTTCTGGCAGGGGGCGTAGGTCAGCCCCAGCATTTT; j_gene: TRBJ1-5; len: 16; abundance: .; d_gene: TRBD1; v_gene: TRBV27
CDR3aa: CASSLTPGGTQYF; CDR3nt: TGTGCCAGCAGTCTAACCCCGGGAGGTACGCAGTATTTT; j_gene: TRBJ2-3; len: 13; abundance: once; d_gene: TRBD2; v_gene: TRBV12-3/TRBV12-4
CDR3aa: CASSLRGQPGNTIYF; CDR3nt: TGTGCCAGCAGCTTAAGGGGACAGCCTGGAAACACCATATATTTT; j_gene: TRBJ1-3; len: 15; abundance: few; d_gene: TRBD1; v_gene: TRBV7-2
CDR3aa: CASSPSRVLNTEAFF; CDR3nt: TGTGCCAGCAGCCCGTCCAGGGTGCTTAACACTGAAGCTTTCTTT; j_gene: TRBJ1-1; len: 15; abundance: .; d_gene: .; v_gene: TRBV7-2
CDR3aa: CASSLSGVGSNQPQHF; CDR3nt: TGTGCCAGCAGTTTATCGGGCGTTGGTAGCAATCAGCCCCAGCATTTT; j_gene: TRBJ1-5; len: 16; abundance: .; d_gene: .; v_gene: TRBV27
CDR3aa: CASSPVGGLGNTEAFF; CDR3nt: TGTGCCAGCAGCCCGGTCGGGGGGCTCGGGAACACTGAAGCTTTCTTT; j_gene: TRBJ1-1; len: 16; abundance: .; d_gene: .; v_gene: TRBV5-4
CDR3aa: CASKQGACNETQYF; CDR3nt: TGCGCCAGCAAACAGGGGGCTTGTAACGAGACCCAGTACTTC; j_gene: TRBJ2-5; len: 14; abundance: .; d_gene: TRBD1; v_gene: TRBV23-1
CDR3aa: CASTDRGGGETQYF; CDR3nt: TGTGCCAGCACAGACAGGGGCGGGGGAGAGACCCAGTACTTC; j_gene: TRBJ2-5; len: 14; abundance: .; d_gene: .; v_gene: TRBV6-5
CDR3aa: CASSPGTFANYGYTF; CDR3nt: TGTGCCAGCTCCCCGGGGACATTTGCTAACTATGGCTACACCTTC; j_gene: TRBJ1-2; len: 15; abundance: .; d_gene: .; v_gene: TRBV3-1/TRBV3-2
CDR3aa: CASSIDGRTSGRIGRGSSYNEQFF; CDR3nt: TGTGCCAGTAGTATAGACGGGCGGACTAGCGGGAGAATAGGTCGGGGAAGCTCCTACAATGAGCAGTTCTTC; j_gene: TRBJ2-1; len: 24; abundance: few; d_gene: TRBD2; v_gene: TRBV19
CDR3aa: CASSIDRDQPQHF; CDR3nt: TGTGCCAGTAGTATAGACCGAGATCAGCCCCAGCATTTT; j_gene: TRBJ1-5; len: 13; abundance: .; d_gene: .; v_gene: TRBV19
CDR3aa: CAWSVQIGQGVSPLHF; CDR3nt: TGTGCCTGGAGTGTACAGATAGGACAGGGAGTATCACCCCTCCACTTT; j_gene: TRBJ1-6; len: 16; abundance: once; d_gene: TRBD1; v_gene: TRBV30
CDR3aa: CATKYSPGGYTF; CDR3nt: TGTGCCACCAAATATTCGCCGGGAGGCTACACCTTC; j_gene: TRBJ1-2; len: 12; abundance: few; d_gene: .; v_gene: TRBV27
CDR3aa: CASSLAGTGAHEQYF; CDR3nt: TGTGCCAGCAGCTTAGCCGGGACAGGTGCGCACGAGCAGTACTTC; j_gene: TRBJ2-7; len: 15; abundance: once; d_gene: TRBD1; v_gene: TRBV7-9
CDR3aa: CSAEAGGPMNTQYF; CDR3nt: TGCAGCGCTGAAGCGGGAGGGCCCATGAATACGCAGTATTTT; j_gene: TRBJ2-3; len: 14; abundance: .; d_gene: TRBD2; v_gene: TRBV29-1
CDR3aa: CAWSEPGGRTEAFF; CDR3nt: TGTGCCTGGAGCGAACCGGGGGGGCGGACTGAAGCTTTCTTT; j_gene: TRBJ1-1; len: 14; abundance: .; d_gene: .; v_gene: TRBV30
CDR3aa: CASSASSGMSNQPQHF; CDR3nt: TGTGCCAGCAGCGCGTCGTCAGGGATGAGCAATCAGCCCCAGCATTTT; j_gene: TRBJ1-5; len: 16; abundance: .; d_gene: .; v_gene: TRBV7-2
CDR3aa: CASSQGFDGSPLHF; CDR3nt: TGTGCCAGCAGCCAAGGTTTCGACGGGTCACCCCTCCACTTT; j_gene: TRBJ1-6; len: 14; abundance: few; d_gene: .; v_gene: TRBV3-1/TRBV3-2
CDR3aa: CASSWGQMNTEAFF; CDR3nt: TGTGCCAGTAGTTGGGGACAGATGAACACTGAAGCTTTCTTT; j_gene: TRBJ1-1; len: 14; abundance: few; d_gene: TRBD1; v_gene: TRBV19